This T cell receptor beta chain was retrieved from a study of blood T cells in healthy people across ages. A second PCR of roughly 7 to 11 cycles used a sample-barcoded 5' primer and a J-beta primer mix. TCRdb reprocessed the 5' RACE reads via MiXCR and lists one record per CDR3 protein. The sample includes some 1.8 million distinct CDR3 sequences, roughly two fifths of them seen just once. The CDR3 runs 16 residues. Germline CDR1 and CDR2: SGHVS and FQNEAQ. Trimming left V 1 base short and J 3 bases short, with 16 bases between. The genes are TRBV7-8 and TRBJ2-7; possible D gene TRBD2, 8 bases. The sequenced sample consisted of blood. The sequence came from a human donor in good health. DNA for the CDR3: TGTGCCAGCAGCTTAGGCGGGGGGACAGTAGGCTACGAGCAGTACTTC. Its protein product is CASSLGGGTVGYEQYF.